The clone carrying this TCR beta chain is a singleton in its sample. Its antigen remains unknown. This sample is drawn from a study of cytomegalovirus exposure and HLA in healthy donors. The PCR was carried out with 60 Vbeta primers and 13 Jbeta primers. The data were produced by immunoSEQ multiplex PCR, yet TCRdb's version contains in-frame clones alone and is incomplete. The table records around 90,000 clones, around 64% of them present only once. From germline, CDR1 is MGHDK and CDR2 SYGVNS. This CDR3 region has 16 residues. The J segment lost 5 bases and the V segment lost 3 bases, leaving 9 bases of the junction unmatched. Overall study results and limits: Presence/absence analyses supposed approximately even sequencing depth among donors.

Source material: PBMCs. The source is a human donor in good health. The chain recombines TRBV25-1 with TRBJ2-1, with 8 bases matching TRBD1. The DNA of the CDR3 is TGTGCCAGCAGTGATTATAGGACAGGGTGGAACAATGAGCAGTTCTTC. It codes for CASSDYRTGWNNEQFF.